This record looks at one T cell receptor (beta chain) sequence and its context. The V segment lost 6 bases and the J segment 4 bases; nucleotides outside the gene matches: 1. The germline V gene encodes CDR1 KGHSH and CDR2 LQKENI. This CDR3 has 14 residues. The data were taken from a study of blood T cell repertoires in COVID-19. Study-level background: Cohort 3 donors were reported recovered after two negative PCRs, clearance, or symptom resolution. The samples span acute and convalescent COVID-19 from the United States, Italy and Spain. Nucleic acid was either cDNA or gDNA, and it came from T cells, B-cell-depleted T cells, or PBMCs.

In the source study's methods: Amplification of reference gene primers provided the estimated nucleated cell counts. Produced via immunoSEQ multiplex PCR; TCRdb's table is partial and in-frame only. The D gene and trimming were derived from the DNA, and the V and J assignments and clone size from that table. The table records under 150,000 clones, approximately 84% of them present only once. The material sequenced was PBMCs or T cells enriched from blood (not recorded which). The sequence was obtained from a man aged 45-65 years in a cohort exposed to, infected with or recovered from COVID-19 (not recorded which). The rearrangement links TRBV18 to TRBJ2-2, with TRBD1 identical over 11 bases. The CDR3 protein is CASSGQGATGELFF. The CDR3, as DNA: TGTGCCAGCTCCGGACAGGGGGCCACCGGGGAGCTGTTTTTT. Variable domain in full (rest from reference TRBV18 and TRBJ2-2): NAGVMQNPRHLVRRRGQEARLRCSPMKGHSHVYWYRQLPEEGLKFMVYLQKENIIDESGMPKERFSAEFPKEGPSILRIQQVVRGDSAAYFCASSGQGATGELFFGEGSRLTVL.